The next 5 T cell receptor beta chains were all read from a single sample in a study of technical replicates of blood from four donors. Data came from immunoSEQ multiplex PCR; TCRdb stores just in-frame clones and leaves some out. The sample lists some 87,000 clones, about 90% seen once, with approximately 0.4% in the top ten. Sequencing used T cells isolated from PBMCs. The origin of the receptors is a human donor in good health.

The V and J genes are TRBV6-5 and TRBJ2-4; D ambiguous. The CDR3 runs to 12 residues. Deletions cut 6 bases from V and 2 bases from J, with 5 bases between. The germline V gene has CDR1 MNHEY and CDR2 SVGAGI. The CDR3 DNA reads TGTGCCAGCAGGGGCCCCAAAAACATTCAGTACTTC. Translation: CASRGPKNIQYF.

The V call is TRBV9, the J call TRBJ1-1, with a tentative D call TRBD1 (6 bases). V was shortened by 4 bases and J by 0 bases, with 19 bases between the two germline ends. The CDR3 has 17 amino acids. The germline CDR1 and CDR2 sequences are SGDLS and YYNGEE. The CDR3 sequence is CASSPRAGTYLNTEAFF. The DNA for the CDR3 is TGTGCCAGCAGCCCAAGGGCCGGGACATATTTGAACACTGAAGCTTTCTTT.

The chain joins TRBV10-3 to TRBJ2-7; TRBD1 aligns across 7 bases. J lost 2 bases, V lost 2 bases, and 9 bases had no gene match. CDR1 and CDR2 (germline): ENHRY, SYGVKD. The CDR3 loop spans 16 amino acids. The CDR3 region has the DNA TGTGCCATCAGTGAGCCAAAGCAGGGGGTGGCCTACGAGCAGTACTTC. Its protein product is CAISEPKQGVAYEQYF.

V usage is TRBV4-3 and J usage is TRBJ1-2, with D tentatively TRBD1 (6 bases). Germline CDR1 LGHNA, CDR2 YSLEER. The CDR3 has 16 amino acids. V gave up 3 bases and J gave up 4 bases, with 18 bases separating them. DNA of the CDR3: TGCGCCAGCAGCCACTCTTACCGGGACAAACTCTATGGCTACACCTTC. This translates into CASSHSYRDKLYGYTF.

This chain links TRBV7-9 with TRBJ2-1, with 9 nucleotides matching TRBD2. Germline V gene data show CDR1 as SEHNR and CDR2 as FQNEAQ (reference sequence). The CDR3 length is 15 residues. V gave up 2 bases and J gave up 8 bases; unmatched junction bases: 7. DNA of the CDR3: TGTGCCAGCAGCTTAAGACTAGCGGAGTTCGATGAGCAGTTCTTC. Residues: CASSLRLAEFDEQFF.